The 5 T cell receptor beta chains presented below share a single source sample, sequenced in a study of blood T cell repertoires in COVID-19. Clones were sequenced by immunoSEQ multiplex PCR, and TCRdb holds only the in-frame ones, with some missing. The data contain 55,000 to 75,000 clones, around three quarters of them singletons. The sample was peripheral blood. The receptors here all came from a human donor in a cohort sampled during active COVID-19.

This sequence joins TRBV7-2 and TRBJ2-1, with TRBD2 identical over 9 bases. The CDR3 loop spans 16 amino acids. Per germline, CDR1 SGHTA and CDR2 FQGNSA. Trimming removed 5 bases from V and 7 bases from J; junction bases left unmatched: 12. The CDR3 is CASSAIAGEVWNEQFF. The CDR3 DNA reads as TGTGCCAGCAGCGCAATAGCGGGAGAGGTCTGGAATGAGCAGTTCTTC.

The V and J genes are TRBV5-1 and TRBJ2-1, with 10 bases identical to TRBD1. The germline V gene has CDR1 SGHRS and CDR2 YFSETQ. V lost 4 bases, J lost 4 bases, and 8 bases stayed unmatched. The CDR3 has 16 residues. Here the CDR3 reads CASSRGTGERYNEQFF. CDR3 in DNA: TGCGCCAGCAGCCGAGGGACAGGGGAAAGATACAATGAGCAGTTCTTC.

The chain is built from TRBV11-3 and TRBJ2-1; 8 nucleotides line up with TRBD2. V dropped 1 base and J dropped 7; count of bases not matched to a gene: 6. CDR1 is SGHNT, CDR2 YENEEA, per germline. The length of the CDR3 is 15 residues. The CDR3 DNA reads TGTGCCAGCAGCTTAGCGGGAGGGCCAGTAAATGAGCAGTTCTTC. It translates to CASSLAGGPVNEQFF.

This chain links TRBV5-1 with TRBJ1-1; 7 bases line up with TRBD1. The germline CDR1 and CDR2 sequences are SGHRS and YFSETQ. The V and J ends lost 2 bases and 3 bases, in that order; junction bases with no gene match: 4. The CDR3 runs to 14 residues. CDR3 protein: CASSFATGDTEAFF. As DNA, the CDR3 is TGCGCCAGCAGCTTCGCTACAGGGGACACTGAAGCTTTCTTT.

This clone has a handful of counts. J is TRBJ1-2 and V is TRBV28, with D uncertain. Looked up from germline, CDR1 is MDHEN and CDR2 is SYDVKM. This CDR3 spans 11 amino acids. The ends were cut back, 3 bases at V and 6 bases at J, with 5 bases in the middle. The CDR3 protein is CASSFLDGYTF. In DNA, the CDR3 is TGTGCCAGCAGTTTTTTAGATGGCTACACCTTC.